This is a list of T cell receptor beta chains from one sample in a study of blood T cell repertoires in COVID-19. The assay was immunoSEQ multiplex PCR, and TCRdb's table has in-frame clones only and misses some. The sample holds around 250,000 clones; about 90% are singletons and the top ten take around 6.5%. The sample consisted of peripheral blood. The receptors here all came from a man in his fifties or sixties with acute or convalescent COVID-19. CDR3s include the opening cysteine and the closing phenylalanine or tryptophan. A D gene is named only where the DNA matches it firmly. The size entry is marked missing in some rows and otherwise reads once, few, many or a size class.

TGTGCCAGCAGCTTAGTTCTAGCGGGAACCTACGAGCAGTACTTC	CASSLVLAGTYEQYF	TRBJ2-7	NA	TRBV7-2	TRBD2
TGTGCCTGGAGGATTATGAGGGTCCAAGAGACCCAGTACTTC	CAWRIMRVQETQYF	TRBJ2-5	few	TRBV30	NA
TGTGCCAGTACTCGGAACTATGGCTACACCTTC	CASTRNYGYTF	TRBJ1-2	NA	TRBV19	NA
TGTGCCAGCAGCTCTTCAGGGAGGACTGAAGCTTTCTTT	CASSSSGRTEAFF	TRBJ1-1	NA	TRBV28	NA
TGTGCCAGCAGTTACCGGGAAATCAAAAACATTCAGTACTTC	CASSYREIKNIQYF	TRBJ2-4	NA	TRBV6-2/TRBV6-3	NA
TGTGCCAGCAGCCAAGATAGGGGACAGGGACTTAGAGCCTCTGGAAACACCATATATTTT	CASSQDRGQGLRASGNTIYF	TRBJ1-3	NA	TRBV4-2	TRBD1
TGTGCCAGCAGTTCCCGCGGGACTAGCGGGAAGGAGTACTTC	CASSSRGTSGKEYF	TRBJ2-7	NA	TRBV6-5	TRBD2
TGTGCCACCAGTGATTTGGTAGCGGGAGAGACCTACAATGAGCAGTTCTTC	CATSDLVAGETYNEQFF	TRBJ2-1	NA	TRBV24-1	TRBD2
TGTGCCAGCAGTCCCCCCGGGACAAACGGAAACACCATATATTTT	CASSPPGTNGNTIYF	TRBJ1-3	NA	TRBV28	NA
TGTGCCAGTAATCCTCAGGTGAACACTGAAGCTTTCTTT	CASNPQVNTEAFF	TRBJ1-1	NA	TRBV19	NA
TGTGCCAGCAGCCAAGGAACAGGACCCACCTACGAGCAGTACTTC	CASSQGTGPTYEQYF	TRBJ2-7	NA	TRBV4-2	NA
TGCGCCAGCAGCGGGGGGACAGGGGATCAGCCCCAGCATTTT	CASSGGTGDQPQHF	TRBJ1-5	NA	TRBV5-1	TRBD1
TGCGCCAGCAGCCTGGACTCCTATCAGCCCCAGCATTTT	CASSLDSYQPQHF	TRBJ1-5	NA	TRBV5-1	NA
TGTGCCAGCAGTTTAACGGGTGGGCCCCAGCATTTT	CASSLTGGPQHF	TRBJ1-5	NA	TRBV12-3/TRBV12-4	NA
TGTGCCAGCAGCTTGGGAGGGACGGATGAAAAACTGTTTTTT	CASSLGGTDEKLFF	TRBJ1-4	NA	TRBV7-6	NA
TGTGCCAGCAGCTTTGGCGGTAGCTCCTACGAGCAGTACTTC	CASSFGGSSYEQYF	TRBJ2-7	NA	TRBV7-9	NA
TGCAGCGTTGAATCGGGAGAAGAAGCTTTCTTT	CSVESGEEAFF	TRBJ1-1	NA	TRBV29-1	NA
TGTGCCACCAGCACGGCAAGGGGCGAGCAGTACTTC	CATSTARGEQYF	TRBJ2-7	few	TRBV15	NA
TGTGCCAGCAGTTCTAGGGACATTTACAATGAGCAGTTCTTC	CASSSRDIYNEQFF	TRBJ2-1	NA	TRBV27	NA
TGTGCCAGCAGCCCCTCACTAGCGGGGAGCTCCTACAATGAGCAGTTCTTC	CASSPSLAGSSYNEQFF	TRBJ2-1	NA	TRBV5-4	TRBD2
TGCAGTGCTAGCAGAGATACGCAGTATTTT	CSASRDTQYF	TRBJ2-3	NA	TRBV20-1	NA